One sample yielded the 23 T cell receptor beta chains listed below, sequenced in a study of T cell responses to AZD1222 COVID-19 vaccine. Produced via immunoSEQ multiplex PCR; TCRdb's table is partial and in-frame only. The table includes fewer than 110,000 clones, 85% to 95% detected once. Sequences were derived from peripheral blood, sampled 28 days after the second AZD1222 dose. These receptors all stem from an adult who received the AZD1222 COVID-19 vaccine.

The CDR3 region has the DNA TGCGCCAGCAGCCATCTCCCCCAGGGGGCTAAGACTGAAGCTTTCTTT. Translating gives CASSHLPQGAKTEAFF. The rearrangement uses TRBV4-1 and TRBJ1-1, with TRBD1 identical over 8 bases. The CDR3 totals 16 residues. From germline, CDR1 is MGHRA and CDR2 YSYEKL. The V gene end was trimmed by 3 bases and the J gene end by 5 bases; junction bases not matched to a gene: 11.

The rearrangement uses TRBV10-3 and TRBJ1-1; D is undetermined. The length of the CDR3 is 12 residues. V shed 5 bases and J shed 1 base, with 5 bases lying between them. Germline V CDR1 and CDR2: ENHRY, SYGVKD. The CDR3 loop is CAISLQNTEAFF. The CDR3 nucleotides are TGTGCCATCAGTCTACAGAACACTGAAGCTTTCTTT.

The rearrangement links TRBV27 to TRBJ1-5; D unresolved. The CDR3 covers 18 residues. V dropped 0 bases and J dropped 1 base, with 16 bases sitting between them. CDR1 and CDR2 (germline): MNHEY, SMNVEV (reference sequence). CDR3 DNA: TGTGCCAGCAGTTTATCCCAATCTGCTCTAGGGAGCAATCAGCCCCAGCATTTT. It translates to CASSLSQSALGSNQPQHF.

V is TRBV19 and J is TRBJ1-2; the D is unclear. The V gene lost 2 bases and the J gene lost 6 bases, with 7 bases spanning the gap. From germline, CDR1 is LNHDA and CDR2 SQIVND (reference sequence). This CDR3 spans 12 amino acids. The CDR3 region is CASSINLDGYTF. The DNA for the CDR3 is TGTGCCAGTAGTATAAATCTCGATGGCTACACCTTC.

This chain links TRBV5-1 with TRBJ1-5, with 8 bases identical to TRBD1. Germline trimming cut 0 bases from V and 6 bases from J; bases unmatched to any gene: 5. From germline, CDR1 is SGHRS and CDR2 YFSETQ. The CDR3 consists of 15 residues. The CDR3 DNA follows: TGCGCCAGCAGCTTGGCAGGGGGCAGTGGTCAGCCCCAGCATTTT. Protein sequence: CASSLAGGSGQPQHF. Full variable domain (rest looked up from reference TRBV5-1 and TRBJ1-5): KAGVTQTPRYLIKTRGQQVTLSCSPISGHRSVSWYQQTPGQGLQFLFEYFSETQRNKGNFPGRFSGRQFSNSRSEMNVSTLELGDSALYLCASSLAGGSGQPQHFGDGTRLSIL.

The V call is TRBV6-4, the J call TRBJ2-2; 11 positions agree with TRBD1. The CDR3 has 15 residues. J lost 3 bases, V lost 7 bases, and 4 bases had no gene match. Germline CDR1 and CDR2: MRHNA and SNTAGT. The CDR3 DNA sequence: TGTGCCAGCAAACTGGACAGGGGGCACACCGGGGAGCTGTTTTTT. Translating gives CASKLDRGHTGELFF.

The V and J genes are TRBV9 and TRBJ2-7, with 7 bases that match TRBD1. Per the germline V gene, CDR1 is SGDLS and CDR2 is YYNGEE. Unmatched junction bases numbered 3, after V lost 0 bases and J lost 3 bases. The CDR3 covers 14 residues. CDR3 nucleotides: TGTGCCAGCAGCGTAGGACAGGGAAACTACGAGCAGTACTTC. As protein: CASSVGQGNYEQYF.

The CDR3 DNA reads as TGTGCCAGCAGCCCCAGGGGGCGGAACACCGGGGAGCTGTTTTTT. It specifies CASSPRGRNTGELFF. The chain joins TRBV3-1 (or the pseudogene TRBV3-2) to TRBJ2-2, with TRBD1 identical over 8 bases. V shed 4 bases and J 1 base; nucleotides not matched to a gene: 2. Germline CDR1 reads LGHDT; CDR2 reads YNNKEL (reference sequence). The CDR3 runs 15 residues.

This chain links TRBV28 with TRBJ1-5; possibly TRBD1 for D (6 bases). This CDR3 region has 15 residues. From germline, CDR1 is MDHEN and CDR2 SYDVKM. V was shortened by 5 bases and J by 3 bases, with 14 bases between the two germline ends. CDR3 sequence: CASSLRGPSNQPQHF. CDR3 nucleotides: TGTGCCAGCAGTCTCAGGGGACCCTCCAATCAGCCCCAGCATTTT.

This clone was counted once. The V call is TRBV27, the J call TRBJ2-7, with TRBD2 matching over 10 bases. V was clipped by 5 bases and J by 2 bases; unmatched bases: 6. The CDR3 runs 15 residues. Germline loops: CDR1 MNHEY, CDR2 SMNVEV (reference sequence). CDR3 nucleotides: TGTGCCAGCAGTATTAGCGGGAGGCTGACCTACGAGCAGTACTTC. The encoded protein is CASSISGRLTYEQYF.

The rearrangement uses TRBV10-2 and TRBJ1-5; D is perhaps TRBD1 (6 bases). Trimming stripped 6 bases from V and 3 bases from J, with 15 bases between. From germline, CDR1 is WSHSY and CDR2 SAAADI. The CDR3 is 15 residues long. The CDR3 nucleotides are TGCGCCAGCAGGGCCAACAGGGTCCCCAATCAGCCCCAGCATTTT. Its translation is CASRANRVPNQPQHF.

The chain has TRBV13 and TRBJ1-2, with D hard to call. CDR1 and CDR2 (germline): PRHDT, FYEKMQ (reference sequence). Trimming cost V 2 bases and J 5 bases, with 9 bases left between them. The CDR3 is 13 residues long. The CDR3 DNA follows: TGTGCCAGCAGCTTAAGAGCAGCTTATGGCTACACCTTC. This encodes CASSLRAAYGYTF.

V usage is TRBV11-2 and J usage is TRBJ2-1, with D perhaps matching TRBD2 (6 bases). The ends were cut back, 1 base at V and 0 bases at J, with 13 bases in the middle. CDR3 length equals 17 residues. Per germline, CDR1 SGHAT and CDR2 FQNNGV. The DNA of the CDR3 is TGTGCCAGCAGCTTAGTTGGCGGGGCCCTCTCCTACAATGAGCAGTTCTTC. This translates into CASSLVGGALSYNEQFF.

CDR3 in DNA: TGTGCCAGCACGCGGGATTATGGCTACACCTTC. Translation: CASTRDYGYTF. The rearrangement links TRBV7-2 to TRBJ1-2; D not resolved. The V end was cut by 7 bases, the J end by 5 bases, with 8 bases between. The germline V gene has CDR1 SGHTA and CDR2 FQGNSA. The CDR3 sequence is 11 residues long.

The chain carries TRBV5-6 and TRBJ2-1; D not certain. Looked up from germline, CDR1 is SGHDT and CDR2 is YYEEEE. V was shortened by 3 bases and J by 9 bases, with 7 bases between the two germline ends. The CDR3 has 11 residues. CDR3 in amino acids: CASSYGVEQFF. The DNA of the CDR3 is TGTGCCAGCAGCTATGGGGTTGAGCAGTTCTTC.

The chain recombines TRBV12-3 or TRBV12-4 with TRBJ1-2, with 7 bases matching TRBD1. CDR3 length equals 13 residues. J was trimmed by 8 bases and V by 3 bases; bases with no gene match: 6. CDR3 protein: CASSLNRGGGYTF. The CDR3 DNA reads as TGTGCCAGCAGTTTGAACAGGGGAGGCGGCTACACCTTC.

This chain links TRBV19 with TRBJ2-7, with TRBD1 as a possible D gene (6 bases). V dropped 2 bases and J dropped 0 bases, with 8 bases sitting between them. Germline loops: CDR1 LNHDA, CDR2 SQIVND (reference sequence). This CDR3 comprises 14 residues. The CDR3 DNA sequence: TGTGCCAGTAGTATAAGGGGGATCTCCTACGAGCAGTACTTC. Its translation: CASSIRGISYEQYF.

The rearrangement joins TRBV30 to TRBJ1-6; 9 nucleotides line up with TRBD1. This CDR3 spans 14 amino acids. V trimming: 4 bases; J trimming: 9 bases; junction bases outside the gene matches: 7. The germline CDR1 and CDR2 sequences are GTSNPN and SVGIG (reference sequence). The CDR3 DNA is TGTGCCTGGACCCCGGGACAGGGAAGTTCACCCCTCCACTTT. Translation: CAWTPGQGSSPLHF.

This chain links TRBV30 with TRBJ2-3; the D gene is possibly TRBD2 (5 bases). Germline V CDR1 and CDR2: GTSNPN, SVGIG (reference sequence). This CDR3 region has 14 residues. With 4 bases removed from V and 5 bases from J, the gap between germline ends came to 16 bases. The CDR3 region has the DNA TGTGCCTGGATGCGGACCGGGGTTTTAGATACGCAGTATTTT. Amino acid sequence: CAWMRTGVLDTQYF.

The CDR3 DNA reads as TGTGCCAGTAGTTGGTCAGCGAACACTGAAGCTTTCTTT. Amino acids: CASSWSANTEAFF. The rearrangement joins TRBV19 to TRBJ1-1; D call uncertain. Trimming left V 5 bases short and J 1 base short, with 8 bases between. The CDR3 sequence is 13 residues long. CDR1 is LNHDA, CDR2 SQIVND, per germline (reference sequence).

This chain links TRBV7-2 with TRBJ1-4, with D possibly TRBD1 on 6 matching bases. The CDR3 loop spans 14 amino acids. V was pared by 1 base and J by 8 bases, with 11 bases between. Germline V lookup: CDR1 SGHTA, CDR2 FQGNSA. DNA of the CDR3: TGTGCCAGCAGCTTAGTCAGGGGTGGCGAAAAACTGTTTTTT. This encodes CASSLVRGGEKLFF.

The J gene is TRBJ2-7, the V gene TRBV4-3; TRBD2 matches at 7 bases. J gave up 3 bases and V 8 bases, and 4 bases lay outside the gene matches. CDR1 is LGHNA and CDR2 is YSLEER in the germline V gene. This CDR3 region has 12 residues. CDR3 nucleotide sequence: TGCGCCAGCCCCCAGCGGGACTACGAGCAGTACTTC. Amino acids: CASPQRDYEQYF.

This clone was counted a single time. This chain links TRBV5-4 with TRBJ1-5; a weak D match, TRBD1 (6 bases). V was cut by 3 bases and J by 10 bases, with 17 bases left in between. Per the germline V gene, CDR1 is SGHNT and CDR2 is YYREEE (reference sequence). The length of the CDR3 is 14 residues. The CDR3: CASSSGAGVEPQHF. CDR3 coding DNA: TGTGCCAGCAGCTCCGGCGCAGGGGTTGAACCCCAGCATTTT. Based on the CDR3 plus reference TRBV5-4 and TRBJ1-5, the full variable domain is ETGVTQSPTHLIKTRGQQVTLRCSSQSGHNTVSWYQQALGQGPQFIFQYYREEENGRGNFPPRFSGLQFPNYSSELNVNALELDDSALYLCASSSGAGVEPQHFGDGTRLSIL.